This TCR beta chain is drawn from a study of T cells in women clearing cervical HPV infection (dated by TCRdb to between 2017 and 2018). As for the study more broadly: Cases were about 25 women with histologically confirmed HPV16-related CIN3 or worse, including 2 invasive cancers. The approximately 23 controls were women who cleared a single incident HPV16 infection within 12 months without developing precancer or cancer. Blood from cases was collected at the visit where the lesion was first found, while blood from controls was collected once the infection could no longer be detected. Among cases, blood sampling came a median of about 150 days after lesion detection, with an interquartile range of about 85 to 200 days. Since HLA typing was available for only a few women, HLA type could not be ruled out as a confounder. An exploratory proof-of-principle case-control study, nested within the Guanacaste HPV Natural History Study in Costa Rica, was conducted to compare TCR repertoires across cervical HPV16 outcomes. Cases were matched to controls by age within five years and by the year the sample was collected. Cases had a median age of approximately 35 years and controls had a median age of 38, with no significant differences in baseline characteristics. In the parent cohort, 10,049 women aged 18 or older were enrolled in Guanacaste, Costa Rica, during 1993 to 1994 and were followed for seven years. Quality controls consisted of five blinded duplicates per group, for a total of roughly 60 samples made up of about 50 participants and ten or so replicates.

Using the immunoSEQ assay, multiplex PCR amplified TCR beta CDR3 regions from an average of around 1,300 ng of genomic DNA per sample. To correct primer bias, the assay used a complete synthetic TCR repertoire to set an amplification baseline. The amplicons were sequenced using the Illumina platform. The original methods were these. Sequence errors were corrected by clustering with frequency ratios and a modified nearest-neighbor algorithm, and the sequences were then analyzed in the immunoSEQ Analyzer using IMGT gene definitions. At each rarefaction depth, TCR richness and evenness were averaged across 20 rarefaction repeats, and any sample with fewer sequences than the depth was left out. Wilcoxon rank sum tests with FDR correction were used to compare V, D and J gene relative abundances between the groups. An intraclass correlation of about 96% for TCR richness and an average of roughly 76% across over 65 gene segments were obtained from the blinded duplicates. TCRdb obtained this table from immuneACCESS and retained in-frame rearrangements with V and J assigned. These tables miss some clones; where compared with another copy, unresolved V genes account for less than half of the shortfall, and the remainder is unexplained. That table furnishes V, J and clone size, whereas the DNA furnished D and trimming. The table held for this sample gives 25,000 to 35,000 clones. Approximately 6.3% of the sample is taken by the ten largest.

Summary of the overall study and its limitations: Cases were distinguished from controls with an estimated AUC of over 0.75 by random forest classifiers combining richness and V gene abundances. Cases had lower TRBV6-7 relative abundance than controls (approximately 0.11% versus 0.16%; Bonferroni P = 0.0008). The cross-sectional design could not show whether associations preceded infection or resulted from it; effector/memory subsets and HPV-specific T cells were not isolated. Because the number of T cells per sample was unknown, the richness differences could reflect varying T-cell content rather than repertoire biology. CIN3+ cases had significantly higher TCR repertoire richness than controls across sequencing depths, but evenness did not differ between the groups.

Comment on this clone: The antigen this receptor binds is unknown. The CDR3 end is not reached by the read, which stops 3 residues before it; the germline J gene fills it in.

Every participant had a single incident cervical HPV16 infection, and prevalent HPV16 infections were excluded. Cervical HPV DNA was detected by MY09/MY11 PCR, and genotyping was performed by dot-blot hybridization. Approximately 16 mL of heparinized blood were centrifuged, and the buffy coat was split into aliquots, frozen at -30 degrees C, and then kept at -80 degrees C. QIAGEN kits were used to extract genomic DNA from the buffy coat specimens. Taken from cysteine to phenylalanine, the CDR3 has 14 residues. The DNA shown is the part of the CDR3 that was read: 33 bases, in frame from base 1. CDR1 LNHDA and CDR2 SQIVND are derived from the germline V gene (reference sequence). V lost 3 bases and J lost 0 bases; the stretch between them is 8 bases long.

Sequencing was carried out using blood buffy coat. This clonotype was obtained from a woman aged 18 to 75 with a cervical HPV16 infection that either progressed to CIN3+ or cleared (not recorded which). The rearrangement joined TRBV19 to TRBJ1-1, with TRBD1 as a weak D call on 5 bases. The part of the CDR3 DNA that was read is TGTGCCAGTAGTATGGACACTTTGAACACTGAA. Translation gives CASSMDTLNTE. The complete CDR3 reads CASSMDTLNTEAFF.